These 17 T cell receptor beta chains originate from one sample sequenced in a study of cytomegalovirus exposure and HLA in healthy donors. Primers for the PCR totalled 60 Vbeta and 13 Jbeta. The table came from immunoSEQ multiplex PCR; TCRdb's copy has only in-frame clones and leaves some out. The table shows 130,000 to 150,000 clones, with about two thirds occurring only once. Sequenced sample: PBMCs. The receptors come from a man between 35 and 55 years old in good health and CMV-seronegative.

In DNA form, the CDR3 reads TGTGCCAGCAGTTACTTCCAGGATTACGAGCAGTACTTC. Its protein product is CASSYFQDYEQYF. The V call is TRBV6-6, the J call TRBJ2-7; D gene ambiguous. CDR1 is MNHNY, CDR2 SVGAGI, per germline (reference sequence). There are 13 residues in the CDR3. V lost 1 base, J lost 4 bases, and 8 bases lay in between.

The chain links TRBV2 to TRBJ1-1; no reliable D call. This CDR3 spans 15 amino acids. Trimming removed 0 bases from V and 0 bases from J, with 8 bases in between. Germline V gene data show CDR1 as SNHLY and CDR2 as FYNNEI. CDR3 in amino acids: CASSEAERMNTEAFF. In DNA, the CDR3 is TGTGCCAGCAGTGAAGCGGAGAGAATGAACACTGAAGCTTTCTTT.

The chain has TRBV30 and TRBJ2-7, with a weak D call TRBD2 (6 bases). Trimming removed 3 bases at V and 2 bases at J, with 20 bases between. The CDR3 contains 16 residues. In germline, CDR1 is GTSNPN, CDR2 SVGIG (reference sequence). The DNA for the CDR3 is TGTGCCTGGAGGGCCGCCTTGGCGGGACGGGCCTACGAGCAGTACTTC. This codes for CAWRAALAGRAYEQYF.

The chain couples TRBV6-5 to TRBJ1-4; TRBD1 matches 7 bases. The CDR3 totals 15 residues. Germline assignment: CDR1 MNHEY and CDR2 SVGAGI. Trimming removed 1 base from V and 7 bases from J; junction bases left unmatched: 6. The CDR3 DNA follows: TGTGCCAGCAGTTACTTCGGGACAGCGGGTGAAAAACTGTTTTTT. It encodes CASSYFGTAGEKLFF.

The chain uses TRBV6-1 and TRBJ1-5, with D unresolved. The CDR3 extends over 15 amino acids. Germline V lookup: CDR1 MNHNS, CDR2 SASEGT. The germline V and J ends were trimmed by 6 bases and 0 bases, with 12 bases remaining between them. CDR3 protein: CASRVGVYSNQPQHF. CDR3 DNA sequence: TGTGCCAGCAGAGTCGGAGTTTATAGCAATCAGCCCCAGCATTTT.

The chain is built from TRBV10-1 and TRBJ2-3; 8 bases fit TRBD2. The V gene end was trimmed by 6 bases and the J gene end by 6 bases; junction bases not matched to a gene: 8. This CDR3 comprises 14 residues. Germline CDR1 reads WNHNN; CDR2 reads SYGVQD (reference sequence). The CDR3 DNA sequence: TGCGCCAGCAGCTTCGCGGGAGGATCCGATACGCAGTATTTT. Its translation is CASSFAGGSDTQYF.

The rearrangement uses TRBV9 and TRBJ1-2; 9 bases match TRBD1. Trimming took 1 base from V and 5 from J; bases not matched to a gene: 6. The CDR3 has 15 amino acids. The germline V gene encodes CDR1 SGDLS and CDR2 YYNGEE. CDR3 protein: CASSVRTGTGYGYTF. DNA of the CDR3: TGTGCCAGCAGCGTACGCACCGGGACAGGGTATGGCTACACCTTC.

The chain recombines TRBV5-8 with TRBJ1-2, with D tentatively TRBD1 (5 bases). V lost 1 base, J lost 5 bases, and 18 bases lay in between. The CDR3 has 16 amino acids. Germline V CDR1 and CDR2: SGHTS, YDEGEE. The CDR3 DNA reads TGTGCCAGCAGCTTGTTAGCAGCGCCCGGGGGATATGGCTACACCTTC. This gives the protein CASSLLAAPGGYGYTF.

The chain couples TRBV5-1 to TRBJ2-7, with 10 bases aligning to TRBD2. CDR3 length: 15 residues. Trimming cost V 6 bases and J 2 bases; bases outside gene matches: 8. In germline, CDR1 is SGHRS, CDR2 YFSETQ. CDR3 bases: TGCGCCAGCACCCGCCTTAGCGGGGGGACCTACGAGCAGTACTTC. This gives the protein CASTRLSGGTYEQYF.

This clone came up a few times. V gene TRBV5-6 combines with J gene TRBJ1-5; TRBD1 aligns across 7 bases. V shed 2 bases and J 0 bases; nucleotides not matched to a gene: 8. Germline CDR1 is SGHDT and CDR2 is YYEEEE. The CDR3 loop spans 17 amino acids. This chain's CDR3 is CASSFLSGGISNQPQHF. The CDR3 nucleotides read TGTGCCAGCAGCTTCTTGTCAGGGGGTATTAGCAATCAGCCCCAGCATTTT.

V and J are TRBV6-5 and TRBJ2-2; TRBD2 agrees at 7 bases. In germline, CDR1 is MNHEY, CDR2 SVGAGI. The CDR3 has 13 amino acids. The J segment lost 6 bases and the V segment lost 7 bases, leaving 5 bases of the junction unmatched. The CDR3 region is CASIGGGPGELFF. CDR3 DNA sequence: TGTGCCAGCATTGGCGGGGGACCCGGGGAGCTGTTTTTT.

This clone turned up a few times. This chain joins TRBV2 and TRBJ2-2, with TRBD2 matching 10 bases. Germline loops: CDR1 SNHLY, CDR2 FYNNEI. The CDR3 extends over 16 amino acids. The ends lost 7 bases at V and 0 bases at J; junction bases unmatched: 5. The CDR3 region has the DNA TGTGCCAGCATGTTACTAGCGGGGCCGAACACCGGGGAGCTGTTTTTT. Amino acids: CASMLLAGPNTGELFF.

The chain couples TRBV21-1 to TRBJ2-1; TRBD1 reflects the table's D call only, with no check against the DNA. TRBV21-1 is listed as a pseudogene. This CDR3 region has 17 residues. CDR3 amino acids: CASSNGTGTGPCNEQFF. In DNA form, the CDR3 reads TGTGCCAGCAGCAACGGTACCGGGACAGGCCCCTGCAATGAGCAGTTCTTC.

This chain uses TRBV7-9 with TRBJ1-5; maybe TRBD1 (6 bases). In germline, CDR1 is SEHNR, CDR2 FQNEAQ (reference sequence). The length of the CDR3 is 13 residues. Between the trimmed V and J ends, which lost 5 bases and 7 bases, there was a span of 12 bases. As DNA, the CDR3 is TGTGCCAGCAGCGGTACAGGGAAGCAGCCCCAGCATTTT. Translated, it gives CASSGTGKQPQHF. The complete variable domain, with remaining parts taken from reference TRBV7-9 and TRBJ1-5, reads DTGVSQNPRHKITKRGQNVTFRCDPISEHNRLYWYRQTLGQGPEFLTYFQNEAQLEKSRLLSDRFSAERPKGSFSTLEIQRTEQGDSAMYLCASSGTGKQPQHFGDGTRLSIL.

The rearrangement links TRBV5-4 to TRBJ2-5; 9 positions match TRBD2. CDR1 is SGHNT, CDR2 YYREEE, per germline (reference sequence). CDR3 length: 16 amino acids. V gave up 0 bases and J gave up 5 bases; unmatched junction bases: 8. CDR3 loop: CASSLDGSGGWETQYF. The CDR3 DNA reads as TGTGCCAGCAGCTTGGATGGTAGCGGGGGTTGGGAGACCCAGTACTTC.

This chain joins TRBV7-2 and TRBJ1-1; the D gene is possibly TRBD1 (5 bases). Germline CDR1 SGHTA, CDR2 FQGNSA. Trimming took 2 bases from V and 4 from J, leaving 11 bases between them. CDR3 size: 14 residues. The CDR3 protein is CASSLSGSVTEAFF. The CDR3 region has the DNA TGTGCCAGCAGCTTATCAGGGTCAGTCACTGAAGCTTTCTTT.

The rearrangement uses TRBV10-3 and TRBJ2-5, with D possibly matching TRBD1 (6 bases). V gave up 7 bases and J gave up 5 bases, with 14 bases separating them. Per the germline V gene, CDR1 is ENHRY and CDR2 is SYGVKD. CDR3 length equals 13 residues. In DNA, the CDR3 is TGTGCCATCACGGCAGGGGTGGGGGAGACCCAGTACTTC. This gives the protein CAITAGVGETQYF.